Listed here are 21 T cell receptor beta chains from one sample, sequenced in a study of shared clonotypes between healthy human individuals. Clones were read by immunoSEQ multiplex PCR, and TCRdb kept only the in-frame ones, dropping some. The sample consists of under 2.5 million clones, roughly 92% of them appearing once. The specimen was naive CD4+ T cells from PBMCs. Described subset: CD45RA+ positively selected. The receptors shown here come from a man younger than 35 in good health. Some clones in this sample may be carry-over from other donors' samples.

The CDR3 sequence is CASSDSHTEAFF. The CDR3 DNA follows: TGCGCCAGCAGTGACAGCCACACTGAAGCTTTCTTT. This sequence joins TRBV5-1 and TRBJ1-1, with D perhaps matching TRBD1 (5 bases). Germline V gene sequence: CDR1 SGHRS, CDR2 YFSETQ. The CDR3 totals 12 residues. V gave up 5 bases and J gave up 3 bases, with 8 bases separating them.

V gene TRBV15 combines with J gene TRBJ1-1; no clear D gene. CDR3 length equals 17 residues. Germline V gene data show CDR1 as LNHNV and CDR2 as YYDKDF (reference sequence). V was trimmed by 0 bases and J by 3 bases, leaving 17 bases between them. CDR3: CATSRDSVVRLYTEAFF. DNA for the CDR3: TGTGCCACCAGCAGAGATAGCGTCGTGCGGTTGTACACTGAAGCTTTCTTT.

V is TRBV5-1 and J is TRBJ2-2, with D unclear. Germline loops: CDR1 SGHRS, CDR2 YFSETQ. The CDR3 covers 14 residues. The germline V and J ends were trimmed by 6 bases and 4 bases, with 13 bases remaining between them. In DNA, the CDR3 is TGCGCCAGCAAGCTTGGTACGAGCACCGGGGAGCTGTTTTTT. Protein product: CASKLGTSTGELFF.

This rearrangement joins TRBV7-7 to TRBJ2-7; no clear D gene. CDR3 size: 13 residues. Deletions cut 5 bases from V and 7 bases from J, with 15 bases between. Looked up from germline, CDR1 is SSHAT and CDR2 is FNYEAQ (reference sequence). In nucleotides, the CDR3 is TGTGCCAGCAGCCGGGCCCCGGGCGGAGAGCAGTACTTC. Its translation: CASSRAPGGEQYF. The full variable domain, its missing parts supplied by reference TRBV7-7 and TRBJ2-7, is GAGVSQSPRYKVTKRGQDVTLRCDPISSHATLYWYQQALGQGPEFLTYFNYEAQPDKSGLPSDRFSAERPEGSISTLTIQRTEQRDSAMYRCASSRAPGGEQYFGPGTRLTVT.

For this clone: Other DNA sequences from this sample encode an identical CDR3 as well. The gene calls are TRBV6-5 and TRBJ2-7; TRBD1 matches 7 bases. Per the germline V gene, CDR1 is MNHEY and CDR2 is SVGAGI. This CDR3 region has 14 residues. V shed 6 bases, J shed 2 bases, and the junction held 7 bases outside the gene matches. CDR3 coding DNA: TGTGCCAGCAGAAGACAGGGTCTAGCCTACGAGCAGTACTTC. As protein: CASRRQGLAYEQYF.

V usage is TRBV7-2 and J usage is TRBJ1-2; TRBD1 might be the D (5 bases). V dropped 4 bases and J dropped 2 bases, with 8 bases sitting between them. CDR1 and CDR2 from the germline V gene are SGHTA and FQGNSA. The CDR3 loop spans 13 amino acids. The CDR3, as DNA: TGTGCCAGCAGCTCCCAGGGAAACTATGGCTACACCTTC. This encodes CASSSQGNYGYTF.

The chain carries TRBV5-1 and TRBJ2-5; D unclear. The CDR3 is made up of 14 amino acids. V was cut by 3 bases and J by 5 bases, with 14 bases left in between. The germline gives CDR1 SGHRS, CDR2 YFSETQ. The CDR3 reads CASSSGGTVETQYF. CDR3 in DNA: TGCGCCAGCAGCTCCGGCGGAACGGTCGAGACCCAGTACTTC.

The CDR3, as DNA: TGTGCCAGCAGCCCGTCCAGGGGGCTAGAGACCCAGTACTTC. Encoded protein: CASSPSRGLETQYF. J is TRBJ2-5 and V is TRBV7-2; 8 bases are a match to TRBD1. The V gene end was trimmed by 5 bases and the J gene end by 4 bases; junction bases not matched to a gene: 6. The CDR3 spans 14 residues. Germline V CDR1 and CDR2: SGHTA, FQGNSA.

J is TRBJ1-3 and V is TRBV28, with TRBD1 as a possible D gene (5 bases). Germline V gives CDR1 MDHEN, CDR2 SYDVKM. The CDR3 spans 15 residues. V lost 6 bases to trimming and J lost 8 bases, with 20 bases between them. CDR3 loop: CASSQSRSGIHTIYF. The CDR3, as DNA: TGTGCCAGCAGCCAATCCCGGTCAGGGATCCACACCATATATTTT.

The genes are TRBV28 and TRBJ2-1, with 7 bases that match TRBD2. CDR3 length: 12 residues. CDR1 and CDR2 (germline): MDHEN, SYDVKM. Trimming took 5 bases from V and 12 from J; bases not matched to a gene: 7. The CDR3 sequence is CASSASGGRQFF. The CDR3 DNA sequence: TGTGCCAGCAGTGCCTCCGGCGGGAGGCAGTTCTTC.

The rearrangement links TRBV30 to TRBJ1-6; unclear D gene. This CDR3 comprises 14 residues. The V and J ends lost 2 bases and 9 bases respectively, with 14 bases between them. Germline CDR1 reads GTSNPN; CDR2 reads SVGIG (reference sequence). DNA for the CDR3: TGTGCCTGGAGTCCCCGTGGGAGGAGTTCACCCCTCCACTTT. Translation: CAWSPRGRSSPLHF.

This clone showed up just once. The rearrangement links TRBV7-9 to TRBJ1-5; 7 bases map to TRBD1. The CDR3 sequence is 15 residues long. Germline values: CDR1 SEHNR, CDR2 FQNEAQ (reference sequence). J gave up 2 bases and V 4 bases, and 5 bases lay outside the gene matches. The CDR3 region has the DNA TGTGCCAGCAGCTCCGGACAGGTGGGCAATCAGCCCCAGCATTTT. As protein: CASSSGQVGNQPQHF. Using reference TRBV7-9 and TRBJ1-5 for the parts outside the CDR3, the full variable domain is DTGVSQNPRHKITKRGQNVTFRCDPISEHNRLYWYRQTLGQGPEFLTYFQNEAQLEKSRLLSDRFSAERPKGSFSTLEIQRTEQGDSAMYLCASSSGQVGNQPQHFGDGTRLSIL.

The V and J genes are TRBV7-2 and TRBJ1-1; TRBD1 aligns across 11 bases. The V gene's germline CDR1 is SGHTA and CDR2 FQGNSA. The CDR3 is 14 amino acids. J lost 5 bases, V lost 5 bases, and 4 bases had no gene match. CDR3 protein: CASSGQGAATEAFF. The DNA for the CDR3 is TGTGCCAGCAGCGGACAGGGGGCGGCGACTGAAGCTTTCTTT.

The chain combines TRBV4-2 with TRBJ1-6; D ambiguous. The CDR3 length is 14 residues. The V gene's germline CDR1 is LGHNA and CDR2 YNFKEQ. The V end was cut by 3 bases, the J end by 7 bases, with 10 bases between. The CDR3 sequence is CASSHPNENSPLHF. For the CDR3, the DNA is TGTGCCAGCAGCCATCCGAATGAGAATTCACCCCTCCACTTT.

The chain carries TRBV5-6 and TRBJ1-3; D may be TRBD1 (5 bases). Germline CDR1 is SGHDT and CDR2 is YYEEEE. Trimming cost V 4 bases and J 0 bases, with 14 bases left between them. The CDR3 contains 16 residues. Here the CDR3 reads CASSPRTGDSGNTIYF. CDR3 in DNA: TGTGCCAGCAGCCCCCGCACGGGGGACTCTGGAAACACCATATATTTT.

This clone showed up just once. This rearrangement joins TRBV5-4 to TRBJ2-3; no reliable D call. The length of the CDR3 is 14 residues. CDR1 and CDR2 (germline): SGHNT, YYREEE (reference sequence). Trimming shortened V by 6 bases and J by 0 bases, and 11 bases separated the two germline ends. CDR3 sequence reads: CASNPGGSTDTQYF. DNA of the CDR3: TGTGCCAGCAACCCCGGTGGCAGCACAGATACGCAGTATTTT.

The chain carries TRBV19 and TRBJ2-7; 9 bases map to TRBD2. This CDR3 has 14 amino acids. Germline V gene sequence: CDR1 LNHDA, CDR2 SQIVND (reference sequence). Trimming cost V 4 bases and J 3 bases; bases outside gene matches: 4. The CDR3 is CASSTTSGDYEQYF. The CDR3 bases are TGTGCCAGTAGTACGACTAGCGGAGACTACGAGCAGTACTTC. Together with reference TRBV19 and TRBJ2-7, the CDR3 gives the full variable domain: DGGITQSPKYLFRKEGQNVTLSCEQNLNHDAMYWYRQDPGQGLRLIYYSQIVNDFQKGDIAEGYSVSREKKESFPLTVTSAQKNPTAFYLCASSTTSGDYEQYFGPGTRLTVT.

The chain has TRBV30 and TRBJ2-7; 7 bases are a match to TRBD2. In germline, CDR1 is GTSNPN, CDR2 SVGIG (reference sequence). Trimming took 1 base from V and 6 from J; bases not matched to a gene: 3. The CDR3 sequence is 12 residues long. The CDR3 DNA is TGTGCCTGGAGTGGAGGGAGGGGCGAGCAGTACTTC. Protein: CAWSGGRGEQYF.

J is TRBJ2-5 and V is TRBV7-9; D not certain. CDR1 SEHNR and CDR2 FQNEAQ come from the germline V gene (reference sequence). V lost 5 bases to trimming and J lost 0 bases, with 16 bases between them. CDR3 size: 16 residues. CDR3 residues: CASSRVLSRYQETQYF. CDR3 nucleotides: TGTGCCAGCAGCCGGGTTCTCAGCAGATACCAAGAGACCCAGTACTTC.

Note on this clone: The sample contains more than one DNA sequence encoding this CDR3. V is TRBV5-1 and J is TRBJ2-7; D unresolved. The CDR3 sequence is 13 residues long. V was shortened by 4 bases and J by 2 bases, with 10 bases between the two germline ends. Germline V CDR1 and CDR2: SGHRS, YFSETQ. The chain's CDR3 is CASSLQGPYEQYF. CDR3 nucleotide sequence: TGCGCCAGCAGCCTGCAAGGACCCTACGAGCAGTACTTC.

The chain employs TRBV5-4 and TRBJ2-1, with D perhaps matching TRBD1 (5 bases). Between the trimmed V and J ends, which lost 4 bases and 5 bases, there was a span of 16 bases. The CDR3 consists of 15 residues. Germline assignment: CDR1 SGHNT and CDR2 YYREEE (reference sequence). CDR3 DNA: TGTGCCAGCAGCACCCGGACAACCGTCAACAATGAGCAGTTCTTC. Protein: CASSTRTTVNNEQFF. The full variable domain, completed using reference TRBV5-4 and TRBJ2-1, is ETGVTQSPTHLIKTRGQQVTLRCSSQSGHNTVSWYQQALGQGPQFIFQYYREEENGRGNFPPRFSGLQFPNYSSELNVNALELDDSALYLCASSTRTTVNNEQFFGPGTRLTVL.